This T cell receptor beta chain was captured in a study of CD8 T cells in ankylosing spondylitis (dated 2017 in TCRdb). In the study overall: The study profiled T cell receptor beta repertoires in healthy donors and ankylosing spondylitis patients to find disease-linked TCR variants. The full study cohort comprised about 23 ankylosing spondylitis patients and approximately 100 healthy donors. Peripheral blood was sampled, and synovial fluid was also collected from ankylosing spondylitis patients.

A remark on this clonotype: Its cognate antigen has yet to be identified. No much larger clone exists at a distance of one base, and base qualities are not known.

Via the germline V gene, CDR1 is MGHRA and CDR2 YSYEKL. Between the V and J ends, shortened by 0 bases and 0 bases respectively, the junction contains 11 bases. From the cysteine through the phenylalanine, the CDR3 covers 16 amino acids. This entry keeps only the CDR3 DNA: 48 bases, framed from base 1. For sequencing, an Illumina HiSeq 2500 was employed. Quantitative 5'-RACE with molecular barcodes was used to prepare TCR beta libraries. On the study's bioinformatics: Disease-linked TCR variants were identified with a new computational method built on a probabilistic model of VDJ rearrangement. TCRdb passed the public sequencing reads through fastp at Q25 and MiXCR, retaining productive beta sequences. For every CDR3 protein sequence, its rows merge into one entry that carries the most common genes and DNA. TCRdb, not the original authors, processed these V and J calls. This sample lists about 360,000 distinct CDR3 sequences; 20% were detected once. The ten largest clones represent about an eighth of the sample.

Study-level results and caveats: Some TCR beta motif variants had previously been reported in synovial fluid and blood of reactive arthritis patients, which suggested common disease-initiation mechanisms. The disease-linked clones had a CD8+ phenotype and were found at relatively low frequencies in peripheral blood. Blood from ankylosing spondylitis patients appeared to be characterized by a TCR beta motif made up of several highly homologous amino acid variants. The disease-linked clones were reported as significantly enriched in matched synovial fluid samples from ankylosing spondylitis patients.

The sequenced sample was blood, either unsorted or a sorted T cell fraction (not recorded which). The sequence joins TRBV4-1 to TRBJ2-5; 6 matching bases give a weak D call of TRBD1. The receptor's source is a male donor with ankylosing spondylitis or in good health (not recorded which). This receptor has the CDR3 CASSQEATGYQETQYF. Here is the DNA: TGCGCCAGCAGCCAAGAGGCGACAGGCTACCAAGAGACCCAGTACTTC.